The clone carrying this TCR beta chain was detected ten times or more. Antigen: not known. This specimen comes from a study of identical twins. Study conclusions and caveats: Low generation probability was overrepresented in out-of-frame alpha sequences shared by twins.

Through template switching, a universal primer site was introduced, and the cDNA contained unique molecular identifiers. TCRdb independently ran MiXCR on the 5' RACE reads; one entry per CDR3 protein. The table records some 240,000 distinct CDR3 sequences, 8% to 11% of them present only once. The V end was cut by 4 bases, the J end by 5 bases, with 8 bases between. Germline CDR1 DFQATT, CDR2 SNEGSKA (reference sequence). This CDR3 is 11 amino acids long. The material sequenced was memory T cells sorted from blood. The receptor was isolated from a man aged 45 to 65 in good health. This chain uses TRBV20-1 with TRBJ1-2; a possible D gene is TRBD1 (5 bases). The CDR3 nucleotides are TGCAGTGCTACAGGGAGATATGGCTACACCTTC. This translates into CSATGRYGYTF.